Shown below are 29 T cell receptor beta chains from a single sample sequenced in a study of shared clonotypes between healthy human individuals. Sequencing was performed with immunoSEQ multiplex PCR; in TCRdb, only in-frame clones are kept and a portion is missing. This repertoire shows 2.3 million or so clones, approximately 95% found once; its top ten account for about 0.39%. Sequencing used naive CD4+ T cells from PBMCs. Subset denoted: CD45RA+ positively selected. The receptors here all came from a man aged 18 to 29 in good health. Some clones in this sample may be carry-over from other donors' samples.

Comment on this clone: This same CDR3 is encoded by further DNA sequences in the sample. The J gene is TRBJ2-1, the V gene TRBV9, with unresolved D. The CDR3 covers 14 residues. V gave up 3 bases and J gave up 2 bases, with 9 bases separating them. Per the germline V gene, CDR1 is SGDLS and CDR2 is YYNGEE. The CDR3 sequence is CASSAGLTYNEQFF. CDR3 coding DNA: TGTGCCAGCAGCGCGGGTCTCACCTACAATGAGCAGTTCTTC. The complete variable domain, with remaining parts taken from reference TRBV9 and TRBJ2-1, reads DSGVTQTPKHLITATGQRVTLRCSPRSGDLSVYWYQQSLDQGLQFLIQYYNGEERAKGNILERFSAQQFPDLHSELNLSSLELGDSALYFCASSAGLTYNEQFFGPGTRLTVL.

The chain employs TRBV7-3 and TRBJ2-3; D not certain. Deletions cut 1 base from V and 2 bases from J, with 7 bases between. CDR1 and CDR2 (germline): SGHTA, FQGTGA. CDR3 length: 14 amino acids. As DNA, the CDR3 is TGTGCCAGCAGCTTAAACCGGAACACAGATACGCAGTATTTT. Its translation: CASSLNRNTDTQYF.

The CDR3 DNA follows: TGCGCCAGCAGGCAAATAGGACAGGTTAATGAAAAACTGTTTTTT. It is translated as CASRQIGQVNEKLFF. The chain uses TRBV5-1 and TRBJ1-4, with 7 nucleotides matching TRBD1. Germline CDR1 is SGHRS and CDR2 is YFSETQ. The V segment lost 5 bases and the J segment 4 bases; nucleotides outside the gene matches: 8. The CDR3 consists of 15 residues.

This sequence joins TRBV11-2 and TRBJ1-1; the D gene is possibly TRBD1 (5 bases). Germline V CDR1 and CDR2: SGHAT, FQNNGV. The CDR3 is 15 residues long. The V gene lost 7 bases and the J gene lost 5 bases, with 20 bases spanning the gap. This CDR3 reads CASTSKGGARTEAFF. The CDR3 DNA sequence: TGTGCCAGCACCTCCAAGGGAGGGGCCAGGACTGAAGCTTTCTTT.

The gene calls are TRBV20-1 and TRBJ2-5; D unresolved. This CDR3 has 10 residues. V gave up 5 bases and J gave up 6 bases, with 7 bases separating them. Germline CDR1 DFQATT, CDR2 SNEGSKA (reference sequence). For the CDR3, the DNA is TGCAGTGCTCTCGGGCAGACCCAGTACTTC. Its protein product is CSALGQTQYF.

This clone was observed a handful of times. Other DNA variants within this sample encode the same CDR3. The genes are TRBV9 and TRBJ2-3; no clear D. Trimming stripped 0 bases from V and 2 bases from J, with 4 bases between. Germline CDR1 SGDLS, CDR2 YYNGEE. This CDR3 has 13 amino acids. CDR3: CASSVDHTDTQYF. The DNA for the CDR3 is TGTGCCAGCAGCGTAGATCACACAGATACGCAGTATTTT.

This chain connects TRBV5-6 to TRBJ1-3; a possible D gene is TRBD1 (5 bases). Germline values: CDR1 SGHDT, CDR2 YYEEEE. This CDR3 is 13 amino acids long. Trimming pared 0 bases from V and 5 bases from J, leaving 6 bases between. The CDR3 bases are TGTGCCAGCAGCTTGGGACAGCGAAACACCATATATTTT. It specifies CASSLGQRNTIYF.

This chain links TRBV2 with TRBJ2-5; tentative D call: TRBD2 (5 bases). Matching the DNA end better, TRBJ2-7 makes the J call doubtful. Germline CDR1 and CDR2: SNHLY and FYNNEI. This CDR3 region has 14 residues. The CDR3 is CASRPVIPGSEQYF. The DNA for the CDR3 is TGTGCCAGCAGGCCCGTAATCCCGGGAAGCGAGCAGTACTTC.

This clone has only one observation. The rearrangement uses TRBV7-9 and TRBJ2-7; no clear D. Per the germline V gene, CDR1 is SEHNR and CDR2 is FQNEAQ (reference sequence). The CDR3 runs 10 residues. V was trimmed by 11 bases and J by 5 bases, leaving 10 bases between them. The CDR3 here is CALNSDEQYF. The DNA of the CDR3 is TGTGCCCTTAACTCGGACGAGCAGTACTTC. Looking up the rest from reference TRBV7-9 and TRBJ2-7 gives the full variable domain: DTGVSQNPRHKITKRGQNVTFRCDPISEHNRLYWYRQTLGQGPEFLTYFQNEAQLEKSRLLSDRFSAERPKGSFSTLEIQRTEQGDSAMYLCALNSDEQYFGPGTRLTVT.

J is TRBJ1-1 and V is TRBV7-9; a possible D gene is TRBD1 (5 bases). The germline gives CDR1 SEHNR, CDR2 FQNEAQ (reference sequence). The CDR3 runs 13 residues. Trimming took 5 bases from V and 11 from J, leaving 18 bases between them. CDR3 protein: CASSPDSYERAFF. CDR3 in DNA: TGTGCCAGCAGCCCTGACAGTTATGAGCGGGCTTTCTTT.

This rearrangement joins TRBV19 to TRBJ1-2, with D unresolved. CDR1 LNHDA and CDR2 SQIVND come from the germline V gene (reference sequence). V lost 5 bases, J lost 2 bases, and 9 bases lay in between. The CDR3 length is 13 residues. The CDR3 DNA reads TGTGCCAGTAGTTCGAATAAAAACTATGGCTACACCTTC. It encodes CASSSNKNYGYTF. Filled out from reference TRBV19 and TRBJ1-2, the complete variable domain reads DGGITQSPKYLFRKEGQNVTLSCEQNLNHDAMYWYRQDPGQGLRLIYYSQIVNDFQKGDIAEGYSVSREKKESFPLTVTSAQKNPTAFYLCASSSNKNYGYTFGSGTRLTVV.

Note on this clone: This sample also contains other DNA sequences that code for the same CDR3. V usage is TRBV29-1 and J usage is TRBJ2-3; TRBD1 agrees at 7 bases. The J segment lost 0 bases and the V segment lost 6 bases, leaving 6 bases of the junction unmatched. CDR1 SQVTM and CDR2 ANQGSEA come from the germline V gene. This CDR3 spans 14 amino acids. CDR3 DNA: TGCAGCGTGCGACAGGGTGGGAGCACAGATACGCAGTATTTT. Translated: CSVRQGGSTDTQYF.

The chain links TRBV29-1 to TRBJ1-2; maybe TRBD1 (5 bases). CDR3 size: 13 residues. Germline V gene lookup returns CDR1 SQVTM and CDR2 ANQGSEA. V dropped 2 bases and J dropped 5 bases, with 12 bases sitting between them. The CDR3 coding sequence is TGCAGCGTTGAAAGGTACCAGGGTTATGGCTACACCTTC. This codes for CSVERYQGYGYTF.

The V and J genes are TRBV7-9 and TRBJ1-2; 9 bases are a match to TRBD1. With 0 bases clipped from V and 4 bases from J, the junction kept 6 bases outside the gene matches. Germline lookup yields CDR1 SEHNR and CDR2 FQNEAQ (reference sequence). There are 16 residues in the CDR3. Here the CDR3 reads CASSLARGTGPYGYTF. The CDR3 nucleotides read TGTGCCAGCAGCTTAGCAAGGGGGACAGGGCCCTATGGCTACACCTTC.

This clone appeared once. DNA for the CDR3: TGTGCCAGCAGCCTGGTCTTCGGGGGAATCACCGGGGAGCTGTTTTTT. Protein sequence: CASSLVFGGITGELFF. This chain uses TRBV7-9 with TRBJ2-2; TRBD2 might be the D (6 bases). Germline assignment: CDR1 SEHNR and CDR2 FQNEAQ (reference sequence). Trimming took off 5 bases at V and 4 bases at J, with 17 bases between the two ends. CDR3 length: 16 residues. Filled out from reference TRBV7-9 and TRBJ2-2, the complete variable domain reads DTGVSQNPRHKITKRGQNVTFRCDPISEHNRLYWYRQTLGQGPEFLTYFQNEAQLEKSRLLSDRFSAERPKGSFSTLEIQRTEQGDSAMYLCASSLVFGGITGELFFGEGSRLTVL.

The chain recombines TRBV6-1 with TRBJ2-5; a weak D match, TRBD1 (6 bases). CDR1 MNHNS and CDR2 SASEGT come from the germline V gene. V lost 4 bases, J lost 2 bases, and 14 bases lay in between. The CDR3 loop spans 15 amino acids. The CDR3 bases are TGTGCCAGCAGTGGGAAGGACAGAATACAAGAGACCCAGTACTTC. It translates to CASSGKDRIQETQYF.

V gene TRBV14 combines with J gene TRBJ2-7; 9 bases line up with TRBD1. This CDR3 is 14 amino acids long. Trimming at V came to 2 bases and at J to 4 bases, leaving 3 bases not matched to a gene. Germline V gives CDR1 SGHDN, CDR2 FVKESK. CDR3 in DNA: TGTGCCAGCAGCCAATCCGGACAGGGGTACGAGCAGTACTTC. Amino acid sequence: CASSQSGQGYEQYF.

This CDR3 is CASRAEAGQSYEQYF. DNA for the CDR3: TGTGCCAGTAGGGCCGAGGCAGGGCAATCCTACGAGCAGTACTTC. The J gene is TRBJ2-7, the V gene TRBV19; D possibly corresponds to TRBD1 (5 bases). The germline V and J ends were trimmed by 6 bases and 1 base, with 16 bases remaining between them. This CDR3 is 15 amino acids long. Germline V CDR1 and CDR2: LNHDA, SQIVND (reference sequence).

This chain uses TRBV27 with TRBJ1-5; D is unresolved. CDR3 size: 13 residues. The ends were cut back, 5 bases at V and 4 bases at J, with 9 bases in the middle. Germline-derived CDR1 and CDR2 are MNHEY and SMNVEV (reference sequence). This chain's CDR3 is CASSEARNQPQHF. Written as DNA, the CDR3 is TGTGCCAGCAGTGAAGCACGGAATCAGCCCCAGCATTTT.

The rearrangement uses TRBV5-5 and TRBJ1-2; tentative D call: TRBD1 (5 bases). This CDR3 is 13 amino acids long. Germline V gives CDR1 SGHKS, CDR2 YYEKEE (reference sequence). The ends were cut back, 1 base at V and 8 bases at J, with 12 bases in the middle. Here the CDR3 reads CASSLRGSGGYTF. The CDR3 region has the DNA TGTGCCAGCAGCTTGAGGGGAAGCGGGGGCTACACCTTC.

A single count supports this clone. Here the CDR3 reads CASSHSGHLNTEAFF. In nucleotides, the CDR3 is TGTGCCAGTAGCCATTCGGGACATCTAAACACTGAAGCTTTCTTT. The chain couples TRBV19 to TRBJ1-1; a weak D match, TRBD1 (6 bases). The CDR3 is 15 residues long. V gave up 6 bases and J gave up 2 bases, with 16 bases separating them. Germline V gene lookup returns CDR1 LNHDA and CDR2 SQIVND (reference sequence).

This sequence joins TRBV7-9 and TRBJ1-1; D unresolved. Germline assignment: CDR1 SEHNR and CDR2 FQNEAQ (reference sequence). V was pared by 6 bases and J by 0 bases, with 5 bases between. This CDR3 contains 12 residues. The CDR3 nucleotides read TGTGCCAGCAGGGTGTTGAACACTGAAGCTTTCTTT. This codes for CASRVLNTEAFF.

The V and J genes are TRBV6-1 and TRBJ1-2; D unclear. Germline-derived CDR1 and CDR2 are MNHNS and SASEGT. Trimming took off 8 bases at V and 4 bases at J, with 17 bases between the two ends. The CDR3 extends over 14 amino acids. CDR3 coding DNA: TGTGCCAGCGGGTCATATAGCATAGGCTATGGCTACACCTTC. Translation gives CASGSYSIGYGYTF.

The rearrangement uses TRBV5-1 and TRBJ2-7; 8 nucleotides match TRBD2. V lost 0 bases to trimming and J lost 0 bases; unmatched junction nucleotides: 5. Germline V gene sequence: CDR1 SGHRS, CDR2 YFSETQ. CDR3 length: 16 residues. Here the CDR3 DNA reads TGCGCCAGCAGCTTGGTTACTAGCGGAAGCTCCTACGAGCAGTACTTC. This sequence encodes CASSLVTSGSSYEQYF. Filled out from reference TRBV5-1 and TRBJ2-7, the complete variable domain reads KAGVTQTPRYLIKTRGQQVTLSCSPISGHRSVSWYQQTPGQGLQFLFEYFSETQRNKGNFPGRFSGRQFSNSRSEMNVSTLELGDSALYLCASSLVTSGSSYEQYFGPGTRLTVT.

This chain uses TRBV30 with TRBJ1-1, with no clear D. The CDR3 spans 13 residues. Germline V CDR1 and CDR2: GTSNPN, SVGIG (reference sequence). V shed 2 bases and J shed 3 bases, with 10 bases lying between them. The chain's CDR3 is CAWSRRIDTEAFF. The CDR3 DNA follows: TGTGCCTGGAGTCGGAGAATCGACACTGAAGCTTTCTTT.

The rearrangement uses TRBV27 and TRBJ1-3; 8 nucleotides agree with TRBD1. The CDR3 consists of 14 residues. Germline CDR1 and CDR2: MNHEY and SMNVEV (reference sequence). Trimming took 5 bases from V and 8 from J; bases not matched to a gene: 8. CDR3 region: CASSPRTGRHTIYF. The CDR3 nucleotides are TGTGCCAGCAGTCCCAGGACAGGGAGGCACACCATATATTTT.

The rearrangement links TRBV5-1 to TRBJ2-5; D is ambiguous. CDR1 SGHRS and CDR2 YFSETQ come from the germline V gene. Deletions cut 3 bases from V and 2 bases from J, with 14 bases between. The length of the CDR3 is 15 residues. The CDR3: CASSWVGQEQETQYF. The DNA of the CDR3 is TGCGCCAGCAGCTGGGTGGGCCAAGAGCAAGAGACCCAGTACTTC.

The chain links TRBV2 to TRBJ2-7; 11 nucleotides agree with TRBD1. Germline assignment: CDR1 SNHLY and CDR2 FYNNEI. The CDR3 is 15 amino acids. J gave up 5 bases and V 2 bases, and 5 bases lay outside the gene matches. The CDR3 is CASSEPLDRGHEQYF. For the CDR3, the DNA is TGTGCCAGCAGTGAACCCTTGGACAGGGGGCACGAGCAGTACTTC.

The chain combines TRBV5-4 with TRBJ2-6, with TRBD1 matching over 10 bases. CDR1 and CDR2 from the germline V gene are SGHNT and YYREEE (reference sequence). V dropped 0 bases and J dropped 4; count of bases not matched to a gene: 4. The CDR3 loop spans 17 amino acids. CDR3 sequence reads: CASSLGQGAPGANVLTF. The DNA for the CDR3 is TGTGCCAGCAGCTTGGGACAGGGGGCGCCCGGGGCCAACGTCCTGACTTTC.